The following is a T cell receptor (beta chain) sequence with its context. The sample comes from a study of blood T cell repertoires in COVID-19. For the study at large: There were acute and convalescent COVID-19 samples, and they came from the United States, Italy and Spain.

Authors' processing steps: Nucleated cell counts were estimated from reference gene primer amplification. TCRdb's copy holds only in-frame clones and misses some; the assay was immunoSEQ multiplex PCR. V, J and clone size are taken as reported in that table, and D and trimming were inferred from the DNA itself. The data contain under 250,000 clones, about 82% of them singletons. This TCR was sampled from a woman in her forties or fifties with acute COVID-19. The sequencing sample was made of PBMCs or T cells enriched from blood (not recorded which).

CDR3 DNA: TGTGCCAGCAGCTCAACAGGGTATGGAGCTTTCTTT. The encoded protein is CASSSTGYGAFF. The V gene is TRBV7-9, the J gene TRBJ1-1; possibly TRBD1 for D (6 bases). Germline values: CDR1 SEHNR, CDR2 FQNEAQ (reference sequence). CDR3 length: 12 amino acids. The ends were cut back, 4 bases at V and 10 bases at J, with 13 bases in the middle.